These 21 T cell receptor beta chains were sequenced from one sample in a study of cytomegalovirus exposure and HLA in healthy donors. Primers: 60 Vbeta forward and 13 Jbeta reverse. Produced via immunoSEQ multiplex PCR; TCRdb's table is partial and in-frame only. There are about 100,000 clones in the sample; under 80% occur only once, and around 4.8% lies in the top ten. Source material: PBMCs. The receptors derive from a woman between 18 and 29 years old in good health and CMV-seropositive.

This clone was observed a few times. The chain carries TRBV4-3 and TRBJ1-2, with a weak D call TRBD1 (6 bases). The CDR3 is 16 amino acids. The germline V gene encodes CDR1 LGHNA and CDR2 YSLEER. The V and J ends lost 1 base and 5 bases respectively, with 17 bases between them. CDR3 DNA sequence: TGCGCCAGCAGCCAAGGGAATTCAGGGGCAGCTTATGGCTACACCTTC. Protein sequence: CASSQGNSGAAYGYTF.

The genes are TRBV7-6 and TRBJ2-7; D perhaps matches TRBD2 (6 bases). Germline values: CDR1 SGHVS, CDR2 FNYEAQ. The germline V and J ends were trimmed by 3 bases and 6 bases, with 15 bases remaining between them. This CDR3 is 14 amino acids long. CDR3 DNA sequence: TGTGCCAGCAGCTTGGGGGAGACTAGGGGCGAGCAGTACTTC. It is translated as CASSLGETRGEQYF.

The chain is built from TRBV14 and TRBJ1-1; possibly TRBD1 for D (6 bases). From germline, CDR1 is SGHDN and CDR2 FVKESK. The CDR3 totals 15 residues. The V gene lost 1 base and the J gene lost 0 bases, with 9 bases spanning the gap. The CDR3, as DNA: TGTGCCAGCAGCCAAGTTGGGGGCTTGAACACTGAAGCTTTCTTT. Its translation is CASSQVGGLNTEAFF.

This clone has a handful of counts. The sample carries other DNA sequences with the same CDR3. The chain's CDR3 is CASSFSGVNEKLFF. In DNA form, the CDR3 reads TGTGCCAGCAGTTTCTCGGGGGTGAATGAAAAACTGTTTTTT. The chain links TRBV27 to TRBJ1-4; D possibly corresponds to TRBD1 (5 bases). The CDR3 extends over 14 amino acids. V dropped 3 bases and J dropped 5 bases, with 10 bases sitting between them. Germline CDR1 reads MNHEY; CDR2 reads SMNVEV (reference sequence).

This clone was seen only a few times. The chain combines TRBV27 with TRBJ2-1, with TRBD2 identical over 12 bases. The J segment lost 9 bases and the V segment lost 6 bases, leaving 9 bases of the junction unmatched. Germline lookup yields CDR1 MNHEY and CDR2 SMNVEV (reference sequence). The CDR3 is made up of 15 amino acids. As DNA, the CDR3 is TGTGCCAGCAGCCCTGGTACTAGCGGGAGGCGTGAGCAGTTCTTC. Translating gives CASSPGTSGRREQFF.

This sequence joins TRBV28 and TRBJ1-1; D unresolved. In germline, CDR1 is MDHEN, CDR2 SYDVKM. Trimming shortened V by 1 base and J by 5 bases, and 5 bases separated the two germline ends. This CDR3 contains 12 residues. DNA of the CDR3: TGTGCCAGCAGTTTATCCCGTACTGAAGCTTTCTTT. This codes for CASSLSRTEAFF.

This sequence joins TRBV19 and TRBJ2-3; 7 nucleotides match TRBD2. Germline lookup yields CDR1 LNHDA and CDR2 SQIVND (reference sequence). V shed 10 bases, J shed 2 bases, and the junction held 3 bases outside the gene matches. This CDR3 has 12 residues. CDR3 coding DNA: TGTGCCACCGGGACTATCACAGATACGCAGTATTTT. Amino acids: CATGTITDTQYF.

This clone was counted once. This specimen includes other DNA sequences encoding the same CDR3. The DNA for the CDR3 is TGTGCCAGCAGCCTTCCGGGACTAGCGGGAAGTGAGCAGTTCTTC. Encoded protein: CASSLPGLAGSEQFF. The genes are TRBV5-6 and TRBJ2-1; TRBD2 matches at 13 bases. The CDR3 extends over 15 amino acids. Germline CDR1 and CDR2: SGHDT and YYEEEE. V trimming: 4 bases; J trimming: 9 bases; junction bases outside the gene matches: 7.

This clone was seen more than once but under ten times. The V gene is TRBV27, the J gene TRBJ1-3; D is uncertain. The CDR3 has 14 residues. From germline, CDR1 is MNHEY and CDR2 SMNVEV (reference sequence). Trimming shortened V by 10 bases and J by 1 base, and 14 bases separated the two germline ends. As DNA, the CDR3 is TGTGCCACCAAGGAGGGAACTTCTGGAAACACCATATATTTT. It is translated as CATKEGTSGNTIYF.

This rearrangement joins TRBV6-5 to TRBJ2-7; D uncertain. This CDR3 region has 12 residues. The V end was cut by 5 bases, the J end by 0 bases, with 5 bases between. Germline assignment: CDR1 MNHEY and CDR2 SVGAGI. The CDR3 reads CASSRYSYEQYF. The CDR3 nucleotides are TGTGCCAGCAGTCGTTACTCCTACGAGCAGTACTTC.

The chain recombines TRBV5-5 with TRBJ2-3; perhaps TRBD2 as D (5 bases). This CDR3 spans 15 amino acids. The V end lost 4 bases, the J end lost 2 bases, and 14 bases lay between the germline ends. Germline CDR1 SGHKS, CDR2 YYEKEE (reference sequence). The CDR3 loop is CASSDYSGVTDTQYF. DNA for the CDR3: TGTGCCAGCAGCGACTATAGTGGGGTCACAGATACGCAGTATTTT.

This clone appeared many times. Other DNA sequences in this sample translate to the same CDR3. The chain links TRBV6-5 to TRBJ2-7; TRBD1 matches 10 bases. Germline CDR1 MNHEY, CDR2 SVGAGI. V dropped 6 bases and J dropped 5; count of bases not matched to a gene: 4. The CDR3 is 13 residues long. The CDR3 reads CASSRDRGHEQYF. The CDR3 nucleotides read TGTGCCAGCAGCCGGGACAGGGGCCACGAGCAGTACTTC.

The J gene is TRBJ2-6, the V gene TRBV19, with a possible D match to TRBD1 (6 bases). Germline V lookup: CDR1 LNHDA, CDR2 SQIVND (reference sequence). Deletions cut 4 bases from V and 0 bases from J, with 19 bases between. The CDR3 runs 19 residues. The CDR3 DNA reads TGTGCCAGTAGTACCCAAACAGGGAGTGGGAGCTCTGGGGCCAACGTCCTGACTTTC. Amino acids: CASSTQTGSGSSGANVLTF.

V usage is TRBV30 and J usage is TRBJ1-5; 9 positions match TRBD1. The germline CDR1 and CDR2 sequences are GTSNPN and SVGIG (reference sequence). The CDR3 sequence is 15 residues long. The J segment lost 4 bases and the V segment lost 0 bases, leaving 4 bases of the junction unmatched. The DNA of the CDR3 is TGTGCCTGGAGTGTAAAGGACAGGGGTAATCAGCCCCAGCATTTT. Protein sequence: CAWSVKDRGNQPQHF.

The chain couples TRBV7-9 to TRBJ1-2; TRBD1 agrees at 9 bases. J was trimmed by 4 bases and V by 7 bases; bases with no gene match: 7. The CDR3 is 14 residues long. Germline CDR1 is SEHNR and CDR2 is FQNEAQ (reference sequence). CDR3 residues: CASTDRGRGYGYTF. DNA of the CDR3: TGTGCCAGCACGGACAGGGGCCGTGGCTATGGCTACACCTTC. The whole variable domain, remainder taken from reference TRBV7-9 and TRBJ1-2, is DTGVSQNPRHKITKRGQNVTFRCDPISEHNRLYWYRQTLGQGPEFLTYFQNEAQLEKSRLLSDRFSAERPKGSFSTLEIQRTEQGDSAMYLCASTDRGRGYGYTFGSGTRLTVV.

V gene TRBV5-1 combines with J gene TRBJ2-1, with TRBD2 as a possible D gene (6 bases). The CDR3 is 16 amino acids. Germline CDR1 and CDR2: SGHRS and YFSETQ. The V end was cut by 4 bases, the J end by 3 bases, with 17 bases between. The chain's CDR3 is CASSVDSGGVYNEQFF. The CDR3 DNA follows: TGCGCCAGCAGCGTCGATAGCGGAGGGGTCTACAATGAGCAGTTCTTC.

The genes are TRBV28 and TRBJ2-5, with 10 nucleotides matching TRBD1. Germline V CDR1 and CDR2: MDHEN, SYDVKM. The CDR3 has 15 amino acids. The V gene end was trimmed by 6 bases and the J gene end by 5 bases; junction bases not matched to a gene: 9. CDR3 loop: CASSFGTGELETQYF. The CDR3 DNA reads TGTGCCAGCAGCTTCGGGACAGGGGAGTTGGAGACCCAGTACTTC.

The genes are TRBV4-3 and TRBJ2-3; TRBD2 matches 15 bases. Germline V gene data show CDR1 as LGHNA and CDR2 as YSLEER. The CDR3 consists of 18 residues. V lost 0 bases and J lost 7; bases outside the gene matches: 8. CDR3 residues: CASSQELPGLAGGNTQYF. In DNA form, the CDR3 reads TGCGCCAGCAGCCAAGAACTTCCGGGACTAGCGGGAGGAAATACGCAGTATTTT.

This chain connects TRBV28 to TRBJ2-1, with 7 positions matching TRBD2. This CDR3 comprises 16 residues. V was clipped by 3 bases and J by 7 bases; unmatched bases: 12. The V gene's germline CDR1 is MDHEN and CDR2 SYDVKM. CDR3 DNA sequence: TGTGCCAGCAGTTTCCAAGTCCCGGGAGGTGGGAATGAGCAGTTCTTC. Encoded protein: CASSFQVPGGGNEQFF.

This clone was seen a single time. V is TRBV14 and J is TRBJ2-7, with D unresolved. With 2 bases removed from V and 6 bases from J, the gap between germline ends came to 5 bases. The germline V gene has CDR1 SGHDN and CDR2 FVKESK. There are 11 residues in the CDR3. CDR3 in DNA: TGTGCCAGCAGCCAACTAAGCGAGCAGTACTTC. This gives the protein CASSQLSEQYF.

The chain combines TRBV27 with TRBJ2-7; D might be TRBD2 (6 bases). The germline V and J ends were trimmed by 6 bases and 3 bases, with 18 bases remaining between them. This CDR3 is built from 15 residues. Germline V gene lookup returns CDR1 MNHEY and CDR2 SMNVEV (reference sequence). The CDR3 bases are TGTGCCAGCAGAACCTCGGGACTTGGATTCTACGAGCAGTACTTC. It specifies CASRTSGLGFYEQYF.